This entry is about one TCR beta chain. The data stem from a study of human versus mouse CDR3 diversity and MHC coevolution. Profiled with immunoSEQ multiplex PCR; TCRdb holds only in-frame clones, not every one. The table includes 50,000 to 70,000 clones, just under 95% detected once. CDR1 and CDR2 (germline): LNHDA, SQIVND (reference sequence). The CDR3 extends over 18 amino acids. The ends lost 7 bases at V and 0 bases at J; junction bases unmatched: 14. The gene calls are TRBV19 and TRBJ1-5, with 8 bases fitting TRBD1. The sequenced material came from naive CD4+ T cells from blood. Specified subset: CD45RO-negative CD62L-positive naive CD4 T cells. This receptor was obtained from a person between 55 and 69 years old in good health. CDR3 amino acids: CASNARQGPDYSNQPQHF. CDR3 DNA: TGTGCCAGTAATGCGAGACAGGGGCCCGATTATAGCAATCAGCCCCAGCATTTT.